Listed below are T cell receptor beta chains from one sample, sequenced in a study of OX40 agonist ivuxolimab in advanced cancers. TCRdb's table, derived via immunoSEQ multiplex PCR, lists solely in-frame clones and lacks some. This repertoire shows approximately 63,000 clones, about four fifths found once; its top ten account for 9.5% to 13%. Sample: CD4+ or CD8+ T cells sorted from blood, taken in a trial of the OX40 agonist ivuxolimab. All receptors come from an adult with an advanced solid tumor such as melanoma, head and neck, liver or kidney cancer. The CDR3 runs from the conserved cysteine through the conserved F or W. Fields, in order: CDR3 protein, CDR3 DNA, J gene, V gene, D gene, clone size. The D gene is left open where the match is weak. Size tells how often a clone was seen (once, few, many) or the class of an expanded clone, and some rows leave it out.

CDR3aa: CASILSGGTEAFF
CDR3nt: TGTGCCAGCATCCTATCCGGCGGCACTGAAGCTTTCTTT
j_gene: TRBJ1-1
v_gene: TRBV28
d_gene: .
abundance: .

CDR3aa: CASSIPGSLDTEAFF
CDR3nt: TGTGCCAGTAGTATCCCCGGGTCTTTGGATACTGAAGCTTTCTTT
j_gene: TRBJ1-1
v_gene: TRBV19
d_gene: .
abundance: .

CDR3aa: CASTPGPGTYNEQFF
CDR3nt: TGTGCCAGCACCCCGGGACCGGGCACCTACAATGAGCAGTTCTTC
j_gene: TRBJ2-1
v_gene: TRBV5-6
d_gene: .
abundance: .

CDR3aa: CASSSDTQYF
CDR3nt: TGTGCCAGCAGCTCCGATACGCAGTATTTT
j_gene: TRBJ2-3
v_gene: TRBV7-9
d_gene: .
abundance: .

CDR3aa: CASTRTGGGNSPLHF
CDR3nt: TGTGCCAGCACTCGAACAGGGGGAGGTAATTCACCCCTCCACTTT
j_gene: TRBJ1-6
v_gene: TRBV25-1
d_gene: TRBD1
abundance: few

CDR3aa: CASSWDRGRGYGYTF
CDR3nt: TGTGCCAGTAGTTGGGACAGGGGGCGCGGGTATGGCTACACCTTC
j_gene: TRBJ1-2
v_gene: TRBV19
d_gene: TRBD1
abundance: .

CDR3aa: CASSPRDRRGEKLFF
CDR3nt: TGTGCCAGCAGTCCCCGGGACAGGCGAGGGGAAAAACTGTTTTTT
j_gene: TRBJ1-4
v_gene: TRBV6-5
d_gene: TRBD1
abundance: .

CDR3aa: CASSRTGLGETQYF
CDR3nt: TGTGCCAGCAGCCGGACAGGGCTGGGAGAGACCCAGTACTTC
j_gene: TRBJ2-5
v_gene: TRBV6-5
d_gene: TRBD1
abundance: .

CDR3aa: CASSQSTPGNTIYF
CDR3nt: TGCGCCAGCAGCCAAAGCACTCCTGGAAACACCATATATTTT
j_gene: TRBJ1-3
v_gene: TRBV4-1
d_gene: .
abundance: .

CDR3aa: CASSSRTGRQETQYF
CDR3nt: TGTGCCAGCAGTTCACGGACAGGGCGTCAAGAGACCCAGTACTTC
j_gene: TRBJ2-5
v_gene: TRBV28
d_gene: TRBD1
abundance: .

CDR3aa: CSVGPIVNEQFF
CDR3nt: TGCAGCGTTGGCCCTATAGTGAATGAGCAGTTCTTC
j_gene: TRBJ2-1
v_gene: TRBV29-1
d_gene: .
abundance: few

CDR3aa: CSGTWNTEAFF
CDR3nt: TGCAGCGGGACCTGGAACACTGAAGCTTTCTTT
j_gene: TRBJ1-1
v_gene: TRBV29-1
d_gene: .
abundance: few

CDR3aa: CASSLALAGASDTQYF
CDR3nt: TGTGCCAGCAGCTTGGCGCTAGCGGGAGCGTCAGATACGCAGTATTTT
j_gene: TRBJ2-3
v_gene: TRBV5-6
d_gene: TRBD2
abundance: .

CDR3aa: CASSAPGGSSYEQYF
CDR3nt: TGTGCCAGCAGTGCCCCAGGGGGGAGCTCCTACGAGCAGTACTTC
j_gene: TRBJ2-7
v_gene: TRBV25-1
d_gene: .
abundance: .

CDR3aa: CASSHDLSSGANVLTF
CDR3nt: TGTGCCAGTAGCCACGACTTAAGCTCTGGGGCCAACGTCCTGACTTTC
j_gene: TRBJ2-6
v_gene: TRBV19
d_gene: .
abundance: .

CDR3aa: CASSQMWIDAMNTEAFF
CDR3nt: TGCGCCAGCAGCCAAATGTGGATAGACGCTATGAACACTGAAGCTTTCTTT
j_gene: TRBJ1-1
v_gene: TRBV4-3
d_gene: .
abundance: .

CDR3aa: CASSTNRGGELFF
CDR3nt: TGTGCCAGCAGTACGAACCGAGGCGGGGAGCTGTTTTTT
j_gene: TRBJ2-2
v_gene: TRBV27
d_gene: .
abundance: .

CDR3aa: CASSPYASGADTQYF
CDR3nt: TGTGCCAGCTCACCATACGCTAGCGGTGCAGATACGCAGTATTTT
j_gene: TRBJ2-3
v_gene: TRBV18
d_gene: TRBD2
abundance: .

CDR3aa: CASSPLDRVGETQYF
CDR3nt: TGTGCCAGCTCACCGCTCGACAGGGTCGGTGAGACCCAGTACTTC
j_gene: TRBJ2-5
v_gene: TRBV18
d_gene: TRBD1
abundance: .

CDR3aa: CASSLTGGAPDTQYF
CDR3nt: TGTGCCAGCAGCCTGACAGGGGGCGCACCGGATACGCAGTATTTT
j_gene: TRBJ2-3
v_gene: TRBV7-2
d_gene: TRBD1
abundance: .

CDR3aa: CASSLNNRVSYEQYF
CDR3nt: TGCGCCAGCAGCTTGAACAACAGGGTTTCCTACGAGCAGTACTTC
j_gene: TRBJ2-7
v_gene: TRBV5-1
d_gene: .
abundance: .

CDR3aa: CASSPPNLAGANEQFF
CDR3nt: TGTGCCAGCAGCCCCCCGAACCTAGCGGGAGCAAATGAGCAGTTCTTC
j_gene: TRBJ2-1
v_gene: TRBV11-2
d_gene: TRBD2
abundance: once

CDR3aa: CASSSDRFPTYEQYF
CDR3nt: TGTGCCAGCAGCTCCGACAGGTTCCCGACCTACGAGCAGTACTTC
j_gene: TRBJ2-7
v_gene: TRBV5-4
d_gene: .
abundance: .

CDR3aa: CASSLDRTVTQHF
CDR3nt: TGTGCCAGCAGCTTAGATAGGACAGTCACCCAGCATTTT
j_gene: TRBJ1-5
v_gene: TRBV7-9
d_gene: .
abundance: .

CDR3aa: CASSFRDRNEQYF
CDR3nt: TGTGCCAGCAGCTTCCGGGACAGAAACGAGCAGTACTTC
j_gene: TRBJ2-7
v_gene: TRBV7-9
d_gene: TRBD1
abundance: .

CDR3aa: CASSSYGDRGRVGNYGYTF
CDR3nt: TGTGCCAGCAGTTCTTATGGTGACAGGGGAAGAGTGGGCAACTATGGCTACACCTTC
j_gene: TRBJ1-2
v_gene: TRBV28
d_gene: TRBD1
abundance: .

CDR3aa: CASSAAGGANVLTF
CDR3nt: TGTGCCAGCAGCGCGGCCGGGGGGGCCAACGTCCTGACTTTC
j_gene: TRBJ2-6
v_gene: TRBV5-8
d_gene: .
abundance: .

CDR3aa: CASTRGPVYNEQFF
CDR3nt: TGTGCCAGCACCCGAGGACCCGTCTACAATGAGCAGTTCTTC
j_gene: TRBJ2-1
v_gene: TRBV9
d_gene: .
abundance: .

CDR3aa: CASSSVRTENTGELFF
CDR3nt: TGTGCCAGCAGTTCAGTCCGGACAGAGAACACCGGGGAGCTGTTTTTT
j_gene: TRBJ2-2
v_gene: TRBV5-4
d_gene: .
abundance: .

CDR3aa: CASRRTGIYGYTF
CDR3nt: TGTGCCAGCAGACGGACAGGCATCTATGGCTACACCTTC
j_gene: TRBJ1-2
v_gene: TRBV27
d_gene: TRBD1
abundance: once

CDR3aa: CASSFGQGTDTQYF
CDR3nt: TGTGCCAGCAGCTTCGGACAGGGCACAGATACGCAGTATTTT
j_gene: TRBJ2-3
v_gene: TRBV5-6
d_gene: TRBD1
abundance: .

CDR3aa: CASSSLGGQGTYEQYF
CDR3nt: TGTGCCAGCAGCTCTCTTGGGGGACAGGGGACCTACGAGCAGTACTTC
j_gene: TRBJ2-7
v_gene: TRBV11-2
d_gene: TRBD1
abundance: many

CDR3aa: CASSWGEVDTEAFF
CDR3nt: TGCGCCAGCAGCTGGGGGGAAGTAGACACTGAAGCTTTCTTT
j_gene: TRBJ1-1
v_gene: TRBV5-1
d_gene: .
abundance: .

CDR3aa: CSVDGDRSGNTIYF
CDR3nt: TGCAGCGTTGATGGGGACAGGTCGGGAAACACCATATATTTT
j_gene: TRBJ1-3
v_gene: TRBV29-1
d_gene: TRBD1
abundance: .

CDR3aa: CASSFQGAAEAFF
CDR3nt: TGTGCCAGCAGCTTTCAGGGGGCGGCTGAAGCTTTCTTT
j_gene: TRBJ1-1
v_gene: TRBV5-4
d_gene: TRBD1
abundance: .

CDR3aa: CSVHSGASLYGYTF
CDR3nt: TGCAGCGTTCATTCAGGGGCGTCCCTCTATGGCTACACCTTC
j_gene: TRBJ1-2
v_gene: TRBV29-1
d_gene: .
abundance: .

CDR3aa: CASSLAGRGSPLHF
CDR3nt: TGTGCCAGCAGTTTGGCCGGGCGGGGTTCACCCCTCCACTTT
j_gene: TRBJ1-6
v_gene: TRBV27
d_gene: .
abundance: .

CDR3aa: CASSVDGEVNEQFF
CDR3nt: TGTGCCAGCAGCGTGGACGGGGAGGTAAATGAGCAGTTCTTC
j_gene: TRBJ2-1
v_gene: TRBV9
d_gene: .
abundance: .

CDR3aa: CASSLGGGQYYEQYF
CDR3nt: TGTGCCAGCAGCTTAGGGGGGGGACAGTACTACGAGCAGTACTTC
j_gene: TRBJ2-7
v_gene: TRBV7-9
d_gene: .
abundance: .

CDR3aa: CASSVALVLGSGNTIYF
CDR3nt: TGTGCCAGCAGCGTAGCTTTGGTCCTGGGCTCTGGAAACACCATATATTTT
j_gene: TRBJ1-3
v_gene: TRBV9
d_gene: .
abundance: .

CDR3aa: CASSLRQDYGYTF
CDR3nt: TGTGCCAGCAGTTTACGACAGGACTATGGCTACACCTTC
j_gene: TRBJ1-2
v_gene: TRBV27
d_gene: .
abundance: .

CDR3aa: CASSRAGSSSYNEQFF
CDR3nt: TGTGCCAGCAGCCGAGCGGGGTCGAGCTCCTACAATGAGCAGTTCTTC
j_gene: TRBJ2-1
v_gene: TRBV7-6
d_gene: TRBD2
abundance: once

CDR3aa: CASSPPGLLFSGNTIYF
CDR3nt: TGTGCCAGCAGTCCGCCGGGACTGCTATTCTCTGGAAACACCATATATTTT
j_gene: TRBJ1-3
v_gene: TRBV28
d_gene: .
abundance: .

CDR3aa: CASSKGYYEQYF
CDR3nt: TGTGCCAGTAGTAAAGGCTACTACGAGCAGTACTTC
j_gene: TRBJ2-7
v_gene: TRBV19
d_gene: .
abundance: .

CDR3aa: CAWSVGDSQETQYF
CDR3nt: TGTGCCTGGAGTGTGGGGGACTCCCAAGAGACCCAGTACTTC
j_gene: TRBJ2-5
v_gene: TRBV30
d_gene: .
abundance: .

CDR3aa: CASSIAGVGTQYF
CDR3nt: TGTGCCAGCAGCATCGCAGGGGTAGGGACCCAGTACTTC
j_gene: TRBJ2-5
v_gene: TRBV5-8
d_gene: .
abundance: .

CDR3aa: CASSRLEREGPSEQYF
CDR3nt: TGTGCCAGCAGTCGTTTGGAGCGGGAGGGCCCATCCGAGCAGTACTTC
j_gene: TRBJ2-7
v_gene: TRBV27
d_gene: TRBD2
abundance: few

CDR3aa: CASRAGTVPTDTQYF
CDR3nt: TGTGCCAGCAGGGCCGGGACAGTCCCTACAGATACGCAGTATTTT
j_gene: TRBJ2-3
v_gene: TRBV25-1
d_gene: TRBD1
abundance: .

CDR3aa: CASSLGTSGRVGEQYF
CDR3nt: TGTGCCAGCAGCCTAGGGACTAGCGGGAGGGTGGGCGAGCAGTACTTC
j_gene: TRBJ2-7
v_gene: TRBV7-6
d_gene: TRBD2
abundance: .

CDR3aa: CATSDVGVSQFF
CDR3nt: TGTGCCACTTCAGACGTAGGGGTTAGTCAGTTCTTC
j_gene: TRBJ2-1
v_gene: TRBV25-1
d_gene: .
abundance: .

CDR3aa: CASGITGLEQYF
CDR3nt: TGTGCCAGCGGGATCACAGGGCTCGAGCAGTACTTC
j_gene: TRBJ2-7
v_gene: TRBV27
d_gene: .
abundance: .

CDR3aa: CASTLGGGFNEQFF
CDR3nt: TGTGCCAGCACCTTAGGGGGCGGGTTCAATGAGCAGTTCTTC
j_gene: TRBJ2-1
v_gene: TRBV13
d_gene: TRBD1
abundance: .

CDR3aa: CASTPEGTSDGEQFF
CDR3nt: TGTGCCAGTACCCCGGAGGGGACTAGCGACGGTGAGCAGTTCTTC
j_gene: TRBJ2-1
v_gene: TRBV19
d_gene: TRBD2
abundance: .